This TCR beta chain was sequenced in a study of cytomegalovirus exposure and HLA in healthy donors. To note about this clone: Its specificity is not known. A read error may account for a junction end that differs from germline.

Everyone who donated was a healthy bone marrow donor. Germline CDR1 SEHNR, CDR2 FQNEAQ (reference sequence). The CDR3 runs to 12 residues. Broader study findings: TCR beta V- and J-gene trimming was later associated with a missense DCLRE1C variant.

PCR amplification relied on 60 Vbeta primers (plus 13 Jbeta primers). Measured with immunoSEQ multiplex PCR; TCRdb has only the in-frame clones, and not every one. The table includes some 170,000 clones, 71% detected once. Material: PBMCs. The TCR was taken from a woman aged 25 to 39 in good health and CMV-seronegative. The chain recombines TRBV7-9 with TRBJ2-2; no firm D call. CDR3 sequence reads: CSSSHGAGELFF. The DNA for the CDR3 is TGTTCCAGCAGCCATGGAGCCGGGGAGCTGTTTTTT.